This TCR beta chain comes out of a study of T cell repertoires in cytomegalovirus infection. On the study more broadly: Used in the study were CMV epitopes, some recently identified and HLA-C-restricted, others well-studied and HLA-B-restricted. Indicated by public TCR beta signatures were CMV infection and matching HLA type. Study findings and constraints: Dominating the ex vivo response were TCR beta clonotypes that were CMV-specific and HLA-C-restricted. The cumulative frequency of public TCR beta families distinguished individuals who carried CMV together with the relevant HLA.

This clonotype showed up just a few times. Its antigen is unidentified. Germline-derived CDR1 and CDR2 are SEHNR and FQNEAQ (reference sequence). This CDR3 region has 11 residues. With 4 bases removed from V and 8 bases from J, the gap between germline ends came to 6 bases. TCRdb called the reads again in MiXCR, with one record for every CDR3 protein. This sample has a few hundred thousand distinct CDR3 sequences, with almost 40% found just once. Sequenced here: cultured PBMCs, sampled from culture after CMV antigen stimulation. The V and J genes are TRBV7-9 and TRBJ1-3; D is undetermined. The clonotype comes from a human donor in good health (CMV status not recorded). Some clones in this sample may be carry-over from other donors' samples. The CDR3 region is CASSSEYTIYF. For the CDR3, the DNA is TGTGCCAGCAGCTCTGAGTACACCATATATTTT.